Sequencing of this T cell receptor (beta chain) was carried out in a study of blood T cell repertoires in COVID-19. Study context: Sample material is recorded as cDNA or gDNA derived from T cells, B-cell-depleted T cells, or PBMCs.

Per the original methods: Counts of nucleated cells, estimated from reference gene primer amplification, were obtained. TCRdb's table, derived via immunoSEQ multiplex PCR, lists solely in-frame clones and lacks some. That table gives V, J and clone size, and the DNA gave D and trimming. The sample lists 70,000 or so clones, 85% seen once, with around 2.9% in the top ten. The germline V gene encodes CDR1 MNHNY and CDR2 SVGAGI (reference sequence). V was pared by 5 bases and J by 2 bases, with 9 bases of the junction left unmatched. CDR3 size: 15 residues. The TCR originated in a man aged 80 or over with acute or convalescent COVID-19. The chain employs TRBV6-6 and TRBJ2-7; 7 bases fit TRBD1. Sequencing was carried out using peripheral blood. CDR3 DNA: TGTGCCAGCAGTCTTCCGGGGACAGCTACCTACGAGCAGTACTTC. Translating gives CASSLPGTATYEQYF.